The 26 T cell receptor beta chains below were found in one sample sequenced in a study of graft-versus-host responses after intestinal transplantation. Only in-frame clones appear in the TCRdb table, and some are missing; sequencing was by immunoSEQ multiplex PCR. The sample lists roughly 100,000 clones; 93% were seen once. No antigen has been identified for these receptors. The sequencing used unstimulated CD8+ T cells sorted from spleen or lymph node cells, collected before intestinal transplant. The receptors shown here come from a human donor who received an intestinal transplant.

V and J are TRBV27 and TRBJ2-2; D is perhaps TRBD1 or TRBD2 (5 bases each). Germline CDR1 is MNHEY and CDR2 is SMNVEV (reference sequence). Trimming removed 4 bases at V and 2 bases at J, with 14 bases between. This CDR3 spans 16 amino acids. The CDR3 sequence: CASSSPGPINTGELFF. Written as DNA, the CDR3 is TGTGCCAGCAGTTCTCCGGGACCTATAAACACCGGGGAGCTGTTTTTT.

This chain joins TRBV9 and TRBJ1-1; 9 bases are a match to TRBD1. J lost 7 bases, V lost 3 bases, and 10 bases had no gene match. CDR1 and CDR2 from the germline V gene are SGDLS and YYNGEE. The CDR3 has 15 residues. DNA for the CDR3: TGTGCCAGCAGCGCTGAAGCCGGGACAGGGATTGAAGCTTTCTTT. As protein: CASSAEAGTGIEAFF.

This chain links TRBV27 with TRBJ2-7; D ambiguous. V dropped 2 bases and J dropped 2 bases, with 13 bases sitting between them. The V gene's germline CDR1 is MNHEY and CDR2 SMNVEV (reference sequence). This CDR3 comprises 15 residues. In DNA form, the CDR3 reads TGTGCCAGCAGTTTAGCTACCAGGATGACCTACGAGCAGTACTTC. Translation gives CASSLATRMTYEQYF.

The chain combines TRBV6-1 with TRBJ2-7; D may be TRBD2 (5 bases). CDR1 MNHNS and CDR2 SASEGT come from the germline V gene. CDR3 length equals 13 residues. The V gene lost 4 bases and the J gene lost 0 bases, with 7 bases spanning the gap. The CDR3 is CASSAGFSYEQYF. The DNA of the CDR3 is TGTGCCAGCAGTGCGGGATTCTCCTACGAGCAGTACTTC.

V usage is TRBV7-9 and J usage is TRBJ1-2; TRBD1 is a possible D gene (5 bases). The CDR3 has 19 residues. Trimming took 1 base from V and 2 from J, leaving 23 bases between them. Germline CDR1 SEHNR, CDR2 FQNEAQ (reference sequence). CDR3 in DNA: TGTGCCAGCAGCTTAGTGGGACGCCAGTCGGGGGAGGACAACTATGGCTACACCTTC. Protein: CASSLVGRQSGEDNYGYTF.

The chain employs TRBV7-2 and TRBJ2-5; D remains ambiguous. CDR1 is SGHTA, CDR2 FQGNSA, per germline. V was cut by 4 bases and J by 0 bases, with 6 bases left in between. The CDR3 has 13 amino acids. CDR3: CASSSDNQETQYF. CDR3 DNA: TGTGCCAGCAGCTCAGACAACCAAGAGACCCAGTACTTC.

The chain links TRBV27 to TRBJ2-1; 11 bases match TRBD1. In germline, CDR1 is MNHEY, CDR2 SMNVEV (reference sequence). V was pared by 2 bases and J by 9 bases, with 6 bases of the junction left unmatched. The CDR3 totals 15 residues. The CDR3 nucleotides are TGTGCCAGCAGTTTAAATGGACAGGGGGCCCGTGAGCAGTTCTTC. Protein sequence: CASSLNGQGAREQFF.

The chain has TRBV19 and TRBJ2-1, with 13 bases matching TRBD2. Trimming cost V 8 bases and J 4 bases; bases outside gene matches: 2. This CDR3 spans 14 amino acids. CDR1 and CDR2 from the germline V gene are LNHDA and SQIVND (reference sequence). CDR3 coding DNA: TGTGCCAGTGCGACTAGCGGGGGGTACAATGAGCAGTTCTTC. Its translation is CASATSGGYNEQFF.

The rearrangement joins TRBV7-2 to TRBJ1-1; D gene uncertain. CDR1 SGHTA and CDR2 FQGNSA come from the germline V gene. V dropped 3 bases and J dropped 1 base, with 21 bases sitting between them. The CDR3 contains 18 residues. The CDR3: CASSFRAPSSLGNTEAFF. The CDR3 DNA is TGTGCCAGCAGCTTCCGGGCCCCCTCATCCTTAGGGAACACTGAAGCTTTCTTT.

J is TRBJ2-5 and V is TRBV10-3; D perhaps matches TRBD1 (6 bases). Judging by the DNA end, TRBJ2-7 fits better; the J call may be wrong. Germline V gene sequence: CDR1 ENHRY, CDR2 SYGVKD. This CDR3 is built from 16 residues. The CDR3 region has the DNA TGTGCCATCAGTGACGACGCCGGGACAACGCTCTACGAGCAGTACTTC. It encodes CAISDDAGTTLYEQYF.

The chain recombines TRBV2 with TRBJ2-2; 7 bases agree with TRBD2. CDR3 length: 13 amino acids. Germline CDR1 is SNHLY and CDR2 is FYNNEI. J was trimmed by 1 base and V by 8 bases; bases with no gene match: 1. CDR3 residues: CASGGGNTGELFF. The DNA for the CDR3 is TGTGCCAGCGGGGGGGGGAACACCGGGGAGCTGTTTTTT.

In this sample, this clone turned up once. The V gene is TRBV6-1, the J gene TRBJ1-1, with unresolved D. The germline CDR1 and CDR2 sequences are MNHNS and SASEGT. This CDR3 has 18 residues. Trimming removed 1 base at V and 0 bases at J, with 18 bases between. The CDR3 bases are TGTGCCAGCAGTGAAGAGGAACATGGGCTGACTATGAACACTGAAGCTTTCTTT. Protein product: CASSEEEHGLTMNTEAFF.

The chain carries TRBV5-6 and TRBJ1-1; D is possibly TRBD1 (5 bases). Trimming removed 0 bases from V and 2 bases from J, with 11 bases in between. Germline CDR1 is SGHDT and CDR2 is YYEEEE. The CDR3 runs 15 residues. The CDR3 here is CASSLGAGLNTEAFF. Written as DNA, the CDR3 is TGTGCCAGCAGCTTGGGAGCAGGGCTCAACACTGAAGCTTTCTTT. The full variable domain, rest sourced from reference TRBV5-6 and TRBJ1-1, is DAGVTQSPTHLIKTRGQQVTLRCSPKSGHDTVSWYQQALGQGPQFIFQYYEEEERQRGNFPDRFSGHQFPNYSSELNVNALLLGDSALYLCASSLGAGLNTEAFFGQGTRLTVV.

The J gene is TRBJ1-1, the V gene TRBV6-1; D remains unclear. The germline V gene has CDR1 MNHNS and CDR2 SASEGT. V gave up 4 bases and J gave up 1 base, with 19 bases separating them. The CDR3 contains 17 residues. The CDR3 reads CASSGNSWYRPNTEAFF. The CDR3 DNA reads TGTGCCAGCAGTGGGAATTCTTGGTACCGACCGAACACTGAAGCTTTCTTT.

V gene TRBV27 combines with J gene TRBJ1-1; D remains ambiguous. CDR3 length equals 13 residues. Germline CDR1 is MNHEY and CDR2 is SMNVEV (reference sequence). With 5 bases removed from V and 7 bases from J, the gap between germline ends came to 14 bases. In DNA form, the CDR3 reads TGTGCCAGCAGTGGGATATCGGCGGGTGAAGCTTTCTTT. As protein: CASSGISAGEAFF.

V and J are TRBV27 and TRBJ1-1; 7 nucleotides match TRBD1. CDR1 and CDR2 from the germline V gene are MNHEY and SMNVEV (reference sequence). The V segment lost 4 bases and the J segment 4 bases; nucleotides outside the gene matches: 3. This CDR3 spans 13 amino acids. The CDR3 is CASSSRGTTEAFF. The CDR3 DNA is TGTGCCAGCAGTTCCAGGGGGACCACTGAAGCTTTCTTT.

The J gene is TRBJ2-5, the V gene TRBV29-1; D may be TRBD1 (6 bases). The length of the CDR3 is 11 residues. V lost 7 bases and J lost 5, with 11 bases in between. CDR1 SQVTM and CDR2 ANQGSEA come from the germline V gene. This CDR3 reads CSGTGQETQYF. CDR3 DNA: TGCAGCGGAACAGGGCAGGAGACCCAGTACTTC.

This chain joins TRBV9 and TRBJ2-3; 7 bases fit TRBD1. The V and J ends lost 2 bases and 1 base, in that order; junction bases with no gene match: 4. There are 15 residues in the CDR3. From germline, CDR1 is SGDLS and CDR2 YYNGEE. CDR3 sequence (DNA): TGTGCCAGCAGCGTCGAGGGGACAGGCACAGATACGCAGTATTTT. Protein sequence: CASSVEGTGTDTQYF.

This chain joins TRBV2 and TRBJ2-5; 8 bases match TRBD2. The CDR3 loop spans 14 amino acids. Looked up from germline, CDR1 is SNHLY and CDR2 is FYNNEI. The trim removed 8 bases at V and 1 base at J, leaving 6 bases unmatched. CDR3 region: CASRVGGGQETQYF. Written as DNA, the CDR3 is TGTGCCAGCCGGGTCGGGGGGGGCCAAGAGACCCAGTACTTC.

Here the CDR3 reads CASGLVKGATNEQFF. The CDR3 DNA sequence: TGTGCTAGTGGTTTGGTAAAGGGGGCCACCAATGAGCAGTTCTTC. The genes are TRBV12-5 and TRBJ2-1; 7 bases match TRBD1. The J segment lost 6 bases and the V segment lost 0 bases, leaving 5 bases of the junction unmatched. Germline values: CDR1 LGHNT, CDR2 FRNRAP. The CDR3 has 15 residues.

The genes are TRBV7-9 and TRBJ2-7; a possible D gene is TRBD2 (6 bases). CDR3 length: 15 residues. Trimming pared 8 bases from V and 4 bases from J, leaving 21 bases between. CDR1 is SEHNR, CDR2 FQNEAQ, per germline (reference sequence). The CDR3, as DNA: TGTGCCAGCTCCCATATGGGGGGTAGGGTTTACGAGCAGTACTTC. As protein: CASSHMGGRVYEQYF.

This clone has just one count. The chain carries TRBV11-2 and TRBJ2-5; 8 bases are shared with TRBD2. The V segment lost 5 bases and the J segment 5 bases; nucleotides outside the gene matches: 10. The length of the CDR3 is 15 residues. Germline values: CDR1 SGHAT, CDR2 FQNNGV. The CDR3: CASSQTGGPGETQYF. The CDR3 region has the DNA TGTGCCAGCAGCCAGACGGGGGGGCCCGGGGAGACCCAGTACTTC.

This clone showed up just once. The chain carries TRBV27 and TRBJ1-4, with D possibly matching TRBD1 (5 bases). Trimming took off 5 bases at V and 13 bases at J, with 17 bases between the two ends. The germline V gene encodes CDR1 MNHEY and CDR2 SMNVEV (reference sequence). CDR3 size: 13 residues. The DNA for the CDR3 is TGTGCCAGCAGTCCCATCGGGGGGGAAGGACTGTTTTTT. Amino acids: CASSPIGGEGLFF. The whole variable domain, filled in from reference TRBV27 and TRBJ1-4, reads EAQVTQNPRYLITVTGKKLTVTCSQNMNHEYMSWYRQDPGLGLRQIYYSMNVEVTDKGDVPEGYKVSRKEKRNFPLILESPSPNQTSLYFCASSPIGGEGLFFGSGTQLSVL.

V gene TRBV6-5 combines with J gene TRBJ1-2; D is unclear. The CDR3 consists of 12 residues. Trimming took off 6 bases at V and 3 bases at J, with 8 bases between the two ends. Germline V gene sequence: CDR1 MNHEY, CDR2 SVGAGI. The CDR3 protein is CASSSDYYGYTF. CDR3 DNA sequence: TGTGCCAGCAGCTCCGACTACTATGGCTACACCTTC.

V is TRBV27 and J is TRBJ1-1; perhaps TRBD1 as D (5 bases). Germline V lookup: CDR1 MNHEY, CDR2 SMNVEV (reference sequence). Trimming removed 6 bases from V and 1 base from J, with 12 bases in between. This CDR3 is built from 14 residues. Here the CDR3 DNA reads TGTGCCAGCAGCGTTGCTGGACAGAACACTGAAGCTTTCTTT. This codes for CASSVAGQNTEAFF.

In the case of this clone: The sample holds other DNA sequences that translate to the same CDR3. The rearrangement links TRBV5-5 to TRBJ2-7, with no clear D. The CDR3 has 11 residues. Trimming removed 2 bases at V and 4 bases at J, with 4 bases between. Germline V gene lookup returns CDR1 SGHKS and CDR2 YYEKEE (reference sequence). CDR3 in DNA: TGTGCCAGCAGCTTAGGGTACGAGCAGTACTTC. It is translated as CASSLGYEQYF. The full variable domain, in which reference TRBV5-5 and TRBJ2-7 provide the parts outside the CDR3, is DAGVTQSPTHLIKTRGQQVTLRCSPISGHKSVSWYQQVLGQGPQFIFQYYEKEERGRGNFPDRFSARQFPNYSSELNVNALLLGDSALYLCASSLGYEQYFGPGTRLTVT.